The clone carrying this T cell receptor beta chain was observed many times. These data belong to a study of prognosis after radiotherapy for stage I lung cancer. With two-round multiplex PCR, TCR beta CDR3 sequences were amplified from genomic DNA. Each TRBV and TRBJ gene had its own primer in the first PCR round. TCRdb re-analysed the multiplex PCR reads in MiXCR, keeping a single row per CDR3 protein. Of some 19,000 distinct CDR3 sequences listed, approximately 46% were seen once; the top ten hold roughly 33%. The sequenced sample was PBMCs, obtained before or after stereotactic body radiation therapy (not recorded which). The source is a donor aged 50 or older with non-small cell lung cancer.

In DNA, the CDR3 is TGTGCCAGCAGTTCAAGCACTGAAGCTTTCTTT. Its protein is CASSSSTEAFF. V is TRBV28 and J is TRBJ1-1; D is ambiguous. The germline CDR1 and CDR2 sequences are MDHEN and SYDVKM. CDR3 length equals 11 residues. The V end was cut by 4 bases, the J end by 4 bases, with 4 bases between.